A selection of T cell receptor beta chains follows, all from one sample in a study of T-cell memory formation after mild COVID-19. TCRdb itself ran the 5' RACE reads through MiXCR, one entry per CDR3 protein. The sample consists of 200,000 to 250,000 distinct CDR3 sequences, 15% of them appearing once. The sequenced sample was PBMCs or a T cell subset sorted from them (not recorded which). Receptors originate from an adult woman who had mild COVID-19 (a few samples of this study predate the infection). Cell type and time point are not known. Each CDR3 is given with its conserved first and last residue.

CDR3 protein: CSASEGHSGANVLTF
V gene: TRBV20-1
J gene: TRBJ2-6

CDR3 protein: CATTNSGGTDTQYF
V gene: TRBV12-3/TRBV12-4
J gene: TRBJ2-3

CDR3 protein: CASSDVEDEKLFF
V gene: TRBV25-1
J gene: TRBJ1-4

CDR3 protein: CASSLGGGNQPQHF
V gene: TRBV12-3/TRBV12-4
J gene: TRBJ1-5

CDR3 protein: CASSLTTSGTADTQYF
V gene: TRBV7-3
J gene: TRBJ2-3

CDR3 protein: CASSPGGGVGQPQHF
V gene: TRBV12-3/TRBV12-4
J gene: TRBJ1-5

CDR3 protein: CASSQVGGTQYF
V gene: TRBV14
J gene: TRBJ2-3

CDR3 protein: CASSQDPDGGLYGYTF
V gene: TRBV4-3
J gene: TRBJ1-2

CDR3 protein: CASSAGGGGTRGYTF
V gene: TRBV7-9
J gene: TRBJ1-2

CDR3 protein: CASSEYQGVGETQYF
V gene: TRBV25-1
J gene: TRBJ2-5

CDR3 protein: CASRPWGADSNQPQHF
V gene: TRBV12-3/TRBV12-4
J gene: TRBJ1-5

CDR3 protein: CASTPHVAGVQETQYF
V gene: TRBV5-5
J gene: TRBJ2-5

CDR3 protein: CASSLAYNTDTQYF
V gene: TRBV7-6
J gene: TRBJ2-3

CDR3 protein: CASSLELGGLFGYTF
V gene: TRBV11-2
J gene: TRBJ1-2

CDR3 protein: CASSSYRGDEQFF
V gene: TRBV11-1
J gene: TRBJ2-1

CDR3 protein: CASSPRGRDRLNTEAFF
V gene: TRBV11-2
J gene: TRBJ1-1

CDR3 protein: CASSLDRTRGGQYF
V gene: TRBV5-1
J gene: TRBJ2-5

CDR3 protein: CATSKAAHNEQFF
V gene: TRBV15
J gene: TRBJ2-1

CDR3 protein: CASSSTAEGEKLFF
V gene: TRBV5-1
J gene: TRBJ1-4

CDR3 protein: CASSQGFFRDTEAFF
V gene: TRBV14
J gene: TRBJ1-1

CDR3 protein: CASSLSGTAEETQYF
V gene: TRBV12-3/TRBV12-4
J gene: TRBJ2-5

CDR3 protein: CASSLGLRGGLETQYF
V gene: TRBV12-3/TRBV12-4
J gene: TRBJ2-5

CDR3 protein: CSARDLLTDVSYGYTF
V gene: TRBV20-1
J gene: TRBJ1-2

CDR3 protein: CASSLQRRYEQYF
V gene: TRBV12-3/TRBV12-4
J gene: TRBJ2-7

CDR3 protein: CAITGTSGIKGDEQFF
V gene: TRBV10-3
J gene: TRBJ2-1

CDR3 protein: CASSVLTGSYEQFF
V gene: TRBV5-1
J gene: TRBJ2-1

CDR3 protein: CASSRRLAATSGTDTQYF
V gene: TRBV7-2
J gene: TRBJ2-3

CDR3 protein: CAISEGKDTQYF
V gene: TRBV10-3
J gene: TRBJ2-3

CDR3 protein: CASKVDTQYF
V gene: TRBV2
J gene: TRBJ2-3

CDR3 protein: CASRGYSSGNTIYF
V gene: TRBV6-2/TRBV6-3
J gene: TRBJ1-3

CDR3 protein: CSGWENTEAFF
V gene: TRBV20-1
J gene: TRBJ1-1

CDR3 protein: CASTADSNTEAFF
V gene: TRBV27
J gene: TRBJ1-1

CDR3 protein: CASSVSSQNEQFF
V gene: TRBV9
J gene: TRBJ2-1

CDR3 protein: CASSLGTSGKASYNEQFF
V gene: TRBV5-1
J gene: TRBJ2-1

CDR3 protein: CASSYGTGETQYF
V gene: TRBV5-1
J gene: TRBJ2-5

CDR3 protein: CASSPGDSRSYEQYF
V gene: TRBV23-1
J gene: TRBJ2-7

CDR3 protein: CASSLNGGADEQFF
V gene: TRBV5-1
J gene: TRBJ2-1

CDR3 protein: CASSPNPPQREGETQYF
V gene: TRBV7-3
J gene: TRBJ2-5

CDR3 protein: CATSDNPGGLRKYF
V gene: TRBV24-1
J gene: TRBJ2-3

CDR3 protein: CASSPRGDSPLHF
V gene: TRBV12-3/TRBV12-4
J gene: TRBJ1-6

CDR3 protein: CASSVRGTDFGEAFF
V gene: TRBV18
J gene: TRBJ1-1

CDR3 protein: CASSLLPGLGGKSGELFF
V gene: TRBV7-6
J gene: TRBJ2-2

CDR3 protein: CASSLRAGAGSSYEQYF
V gene: TRBV5-1
J gene: TRBJ2-7